These 3 T cell receptor beta chains were sequenced from one sample in a study of lymphopenia after photon versus proton radiotherapy. Data came from immunoSEQ multiplex PCR; TCRdb stores just in-frame clones and leaves some out. This table holds 55,000 to 70,000 clones, approximately 86% found once. The specimen comprised peripheral blood, sampled from a patient treated with photon-based radiotherapy. These receptor sequences come from a man aged 35 to 55 with gastric cancer.

As to this clone: Other DNA sequences in this specimen translate into the identical CDR3. The chain uses TRBV4-3 and TRBJ1-4, with D possibly being TRBD1 (5 bases). The V end lost 3 bases, the J end lost 4 bases, and 6 bases lay between the germline ends. The CDR3 runs 13 residues. Per the germline V gene, CDR1 is LGHNA and CDR2 is YSLEER. This CDR3 reads CASSQGVNEKLFF. The CDR3 nucleotides read TGCGCCAGCAGCCAGGGGGTTAATGAAAAACTGTTTTTT.

The V gene is TRBV7-3, the J gene TRBJ2-3; 7 positions agree with TRBD1. V lost 8 bases and J lost 0; bases outside the gene matches: 5. From germline, CDR1 is SGHTA and CDR2 FQGTGA. The CDR3 contains 14 residues. CDR3 sequence reads: CASGGQISTDTQYF. The CDR3 DNA sequence: TGTGCCAGCGGGGGACAGATTAGCACAGATACGCAGTATTTT.

V usage is TRBV10-3 and J usage is TRBJ2-5; a possible D gene is TRBD2 (7 bases). Germline CDR1 reads ENHRY; CDR2 reads SYGVKD. The CDR3 is 15 amino acids. The ends were cut back, 0 bases at V and 5 bases at J, with 13 bases in the middle. For the CDR3, the DNA is TGTGCCATCAGTGAGTCACGGGGGGCCGGGGAGACCCAGTACTTC. It codes for CAISESRGAGETQYF.